These 10 T cell receptor beta chains were all obtained from the same sample, sequenced in a study of T cell responses to AZD1222 COVID-19 vaccine. TCRdb's copy holds only in-frame clones and misses some; the assay was immunoSEQ multiplex PCR. The data contain 140,000 to 150,000 clones, around 83% of them singletons. The sequences come from peripheral blood, collected on day 0 of MenACWY control vaccination. The receptor source for this set is an adult in good health.

The chain combines TRBV4-1 with TRBJ2-7; 8 nucleotides align to TRBD1. The ends lost 6 bases at V and 3 bases at J; junction bases unmatched: 10. This CDR3 region has 15 residues. Germline V gene data show CDR1 as MGHRA and CDR2 as YSYEKL. CDR3 sequence: CASSMTGAALYEQYF. Written as DNA, the CDR3 is TGCGCCAGCAGTATGACAGGGGCCGCCCTCTACGAGCAGTACTTC.

The chain carries TRBV18 and TRBJ2-2, with 9 nucleotides matching TRBD1. V shed 6 bases and J 7 bases; nucleotides not matched to a gene: 12. Germline V CDR1 and CDR2: KGHSH, LQKENI. The CDR3 is made up of 16 amino acids. The DNA of the CDR3 is TGTGCCAGCTCGCCCTCAACCGGGACAGGGTTCGGGGAGCTGTTTTTT. Protein product: CASSPSTGTGFGELFF.

A single count supports this clone. This rearrangement joins TRBV5-4 to TRBJ1-3; the match to TRBD1 covers 7 bases. V lost 4 bases and J lost 2; bases outside the gene matches: 3. CDR3 length equals 14 residues. Looked up from germline, CDR1 is SGHNT and CDR2 is YYREEE (reference sequence). CDR3 bases: TGTGCCAGCAGCCCCGGGACAGCTGGAAACACCATATATTTT. It yields the protein CASSPGTAGNTIYF.

The chain recombines TRBV6-5 with TRBJ1-5, with a weak D call TRBD1 (6 bases). CDR1 is MNHEY, CDR2 SVGAGI, per germline. CDR3 length: 13 residues. Trimming left V 10 bases short and J 3 bases short, with 13 bases between. The CDR3 protein is CATASGANQPQHF. CDR3 nucleotides: TGTGCCACCGCGTCGGGGGCCAATCAGCCCCAGCATTTT.

CDR3 protein: CASNTPGTSKPGELFF. CDR3 DNA sequence: TGTGCCAGCAACACGCCCGGGACTAGCAAGCCCGGGGAGCTGTTTTTT. The rearrangement links TRBV7-3 to TRBJ2-2; 9 bases match TRBD2. Trimming removed 7 bases from V and 6 bases from J; junction bases left unmatched: 12. The CDR3 length is 16 residues. Germline V gene lookup returns CDR1 SGHTA and CDR2 FQGTGA. The full variable domain, rest sourced from reference TRBV7-3 and TRBJ2-2, is GAGVSQTPSNKVTEKGKYVELRCDPISGHTALYWYRQSLGQGPEFLIYFQGTGAADDSGLPNDRFFAVRPEGSVSTLKIQRTERGDSAVYLCASNTPGTSKPGELFFGEGSRLTVL.

The chain carries TRBV11-2 and TRBJ1-3; maybe TRBD1 (6 bases). The germline gives CDR1 SGHAT, CDR2 FQNNGV. The germline V and J ends were trimmed by 2 bases and 0 bases, with 17 bases remaining between them. The CDR3 extends over 18 amino acids. The CDR3 coding sequence is TGTGCCAGCAGCTTATTTGCCGGGACAATAATCTCTGGAAACACCATATATTTT. This translates into CASSLFAGTIISGNTIYF.

In this sample, this clone turned up once. The gene calls are TRBV5-4 and TRBJ2-7, with TRBD2 matching 11 bases. V lost 0 bases, J lost 4 bases, and 3 bases stayed unmatched. Germline V gene sequence: CDR1 SGHNT, CDR2 YYREEE (reference sequence). The length of the CDR3 is 15 residues. CDR3 region: CASSLGGTSGYEQYF. The CDR3 DNA is TGTGCCAGCAGCTTGGGCGGGACTAGCGGTTACGAGCAGTACTTC.

V usage is TRBV6-6 and J usage is TRBJ1-1; the match to TRBD1 covers 9 bases. The junction had 13 bases not matched to a gene; V was cut back by 5 bases and J by 3 bases. This CDR3 has 17 amino acids. Germline V gene data show CDR1 as MNHNY and CDR2 as SVGAGI (reference sequence). CDR3 residues: CASSPSGQGSQDTEAFF. CDR3 DNA: TGTGCCAGCAGTCCCTCGGGACAGGGAAGCCAAGACACTGAAGCTTTCTTT.

This clone has only one observation. CDR3 protein: CASSPLADTQYF. The CDR3 DNA reads as TGTGCCAGCTCACCATTGGCAGATACGCAGTATTTT. The rearrangement joins TRBV18 to TRBJ2-3, with no clear D. This CDR3 contains 12 residues. Trimming removed 2 bases from V and 4 bases from J, with 4 bases in between. CDR1 is KGHSH, CDR2 LQKENI, per germline.

The J gene is TRBJ1-4, the V gene TRBV7-6, with D maybe TRBD1 (5 bases). The V end lost 2 bases, the J end lost 0 bases, and 13 bases lay between the germline ends. This CDR3 is 17 amino acids long. Per the germline V gene, CDR1 is SGHVS and CDR2 is FNYEAQ. This CDR3 reads CASSLTDTAATNEKLFF. In DNA, the CDR3 is TGTGCCAGCAGCTTAACGGACACAGCTGCAACTAATGAAAAACTGTTTTTT.